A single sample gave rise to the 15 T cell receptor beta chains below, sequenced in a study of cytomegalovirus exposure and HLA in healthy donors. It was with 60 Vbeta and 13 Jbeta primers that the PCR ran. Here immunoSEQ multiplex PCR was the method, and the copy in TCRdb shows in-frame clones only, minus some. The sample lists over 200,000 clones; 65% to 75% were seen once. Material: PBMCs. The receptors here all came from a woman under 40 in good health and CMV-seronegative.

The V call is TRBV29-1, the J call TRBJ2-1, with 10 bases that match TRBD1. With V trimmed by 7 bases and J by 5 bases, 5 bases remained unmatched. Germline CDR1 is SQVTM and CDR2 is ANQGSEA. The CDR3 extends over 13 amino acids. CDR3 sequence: CSGGQGRHNEQFF. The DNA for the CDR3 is TGCAGCGGGGGACAGGGGAGACACAATGAGCAGTTCTTC.

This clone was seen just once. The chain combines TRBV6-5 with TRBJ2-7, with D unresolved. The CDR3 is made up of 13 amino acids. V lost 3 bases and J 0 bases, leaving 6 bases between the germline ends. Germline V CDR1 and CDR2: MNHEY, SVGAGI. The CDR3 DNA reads TGTGCCAGCAGTTATAGGAGCTCCTACGAGCAGTACTTC. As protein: CASSYRSSYEQYF.

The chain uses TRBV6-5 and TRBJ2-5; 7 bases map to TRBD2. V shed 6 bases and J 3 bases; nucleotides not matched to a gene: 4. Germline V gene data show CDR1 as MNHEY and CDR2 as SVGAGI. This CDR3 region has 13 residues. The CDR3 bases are TGTGCCAGCAGCTGGGGGGGGGAAGAGACCCAGTACTTC. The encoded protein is CASSWGGEETQYF.

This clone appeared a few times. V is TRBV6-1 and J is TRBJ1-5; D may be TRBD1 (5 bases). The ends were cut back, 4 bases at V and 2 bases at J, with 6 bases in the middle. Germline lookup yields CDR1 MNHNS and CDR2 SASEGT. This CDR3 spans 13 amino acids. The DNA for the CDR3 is TGTGCCAGCAGTGTGACAGGCAATCAGCCCCAGCATTTT. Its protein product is CASSVTGNQPQHF.

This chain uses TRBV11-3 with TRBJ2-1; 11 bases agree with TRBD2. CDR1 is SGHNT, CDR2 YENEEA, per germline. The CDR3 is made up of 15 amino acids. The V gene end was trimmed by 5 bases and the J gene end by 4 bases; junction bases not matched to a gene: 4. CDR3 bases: TGTGCCAGCAGCCCCCTAGCGGGGGGTTACAATGAGCAGTTCTTC. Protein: CASSPLAGGYNEQFF.

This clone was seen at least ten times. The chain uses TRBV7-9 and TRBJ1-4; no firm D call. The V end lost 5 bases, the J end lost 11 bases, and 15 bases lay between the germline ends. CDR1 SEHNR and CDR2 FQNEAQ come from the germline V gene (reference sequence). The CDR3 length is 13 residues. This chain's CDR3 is CASSPIITMKLFF. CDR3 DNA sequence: TGTGCCAGCAGCCCAATTATTACTATGAAACTGTTTTTT.

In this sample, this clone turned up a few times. The CDR3 loop is CASSPGQGAGELFF. In DNA form, the CDR3 reads TGTGCCAGCTCACCAGGACAGGGAGCCGGGGAGCTGTTTTTT. V gene TRBV18 combines with J gene TRBJ2-2; TRBD1 aligns across 8 bases. Trimming took 2 bases from V and 6 from J; bases not matched to a gene: 2. The CDR3 loop spans 14 amino acids. In germline, CDR1 is KGHSH, CDR2 LQKENI.

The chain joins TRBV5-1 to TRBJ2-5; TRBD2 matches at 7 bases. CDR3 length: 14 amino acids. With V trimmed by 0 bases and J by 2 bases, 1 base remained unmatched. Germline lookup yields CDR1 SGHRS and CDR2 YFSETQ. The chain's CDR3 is CASSLAGGQETQYF. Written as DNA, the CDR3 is TGCGCCAGCAGCTTGGCGGGGGGACAAGAGACCCAGTACTTC.

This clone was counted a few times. This chain's CDR3 is CASSPTSGGYTDTQYF. DNA for the CDR3: TGTGCCAGCAGCCCGACTAGCGGGGGGTACACAGATACGCAGTATTTT. This chain joins TRBV9 and TRBJ2-3, with 13 bases identical to TRBD2. The CDR3 loop spans 16 amino acids. Trimming took 4 bases from V and 2 from J; bases not matched to a gene: 4. The germline V gene has CDR1 SGDLS and CDR2 YYNGEE.

Written as DNA, the CDR3 is TGTGCCAGCAGCTTGAATCGGGTGAACACAGATACGCAGTATTTT. Its translation is CASSLNRVNTDTQYF. This chain uses TRBV5-4 with TRBJ2-3; D not certain. Germline V lookup: CDR1 SGHNT, CDR2 YYREEE (reference sequence). V shed 1 base and J shed 2 bases, with 11 bases lying between them. The CDR3 is made up of 15 amino acids.

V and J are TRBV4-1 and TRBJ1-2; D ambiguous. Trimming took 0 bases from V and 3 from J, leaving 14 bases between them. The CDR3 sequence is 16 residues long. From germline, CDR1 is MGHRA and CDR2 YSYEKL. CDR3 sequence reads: CASSQDTTYSDYGYTF. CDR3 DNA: TGCGCCAGCAGCCAAGATACGACATACAGTGACTATGGCTACACCTTC.

As DNA, the CDR3 is TGTGCCAGCAGCTTGCTCCCCGGGAACACTGAAGCTTTCTTT. Encoded protein: CASSLLPGNTEAFF. The chain uses TRBV5-5 and TRBJ1-1, with D uncertain. V lost 1 base and J lost 1, with 8 bases in between. The CDR3 contains 14 residues. Germline V lookup: CDR1 SGHKS, CDR2 YYEKEE (reference sequence). The full variable domain, rest sourced from reference TRBV5-5 and TRBJ1-1, is DAGVTQSPTHLIKTRGQQVTLRCSPISGHKSVSWYQQVLGQGPQFIFQYYEKEERGRGNFPDRFSARQFPNYSSELNVNALLLGDSALYLCASSLLPGNTEAFFGQGTRLTVV.

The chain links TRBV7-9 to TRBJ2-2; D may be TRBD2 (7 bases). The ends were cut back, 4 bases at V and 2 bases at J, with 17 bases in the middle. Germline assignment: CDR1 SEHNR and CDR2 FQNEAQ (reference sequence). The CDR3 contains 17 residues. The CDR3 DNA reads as TGTGCCAGCAGCTCTACCGGGGGGCTCTCCAACACCGGGGAGCTGTTTTTT. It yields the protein CASSSTGGLSNTGELFF.

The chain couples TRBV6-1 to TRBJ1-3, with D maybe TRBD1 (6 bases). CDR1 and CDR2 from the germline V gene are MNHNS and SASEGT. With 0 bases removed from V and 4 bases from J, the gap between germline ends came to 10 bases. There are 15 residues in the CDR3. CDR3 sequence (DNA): TGTGCCAGCAGTGAAGCTCAGGGGACGGGAAACACCATATATTTT. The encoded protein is CASSEAQGTGNTIYF.

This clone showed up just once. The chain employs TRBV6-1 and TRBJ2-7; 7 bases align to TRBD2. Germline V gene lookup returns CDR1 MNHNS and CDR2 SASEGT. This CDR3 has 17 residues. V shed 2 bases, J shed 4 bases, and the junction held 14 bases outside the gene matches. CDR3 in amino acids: CASSETLAVVGAYEQYF. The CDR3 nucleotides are TGTGCCAGCAGTGAAACGCTAGCGGTGGTGGGAGCGTACGAGCAGTACTTC.